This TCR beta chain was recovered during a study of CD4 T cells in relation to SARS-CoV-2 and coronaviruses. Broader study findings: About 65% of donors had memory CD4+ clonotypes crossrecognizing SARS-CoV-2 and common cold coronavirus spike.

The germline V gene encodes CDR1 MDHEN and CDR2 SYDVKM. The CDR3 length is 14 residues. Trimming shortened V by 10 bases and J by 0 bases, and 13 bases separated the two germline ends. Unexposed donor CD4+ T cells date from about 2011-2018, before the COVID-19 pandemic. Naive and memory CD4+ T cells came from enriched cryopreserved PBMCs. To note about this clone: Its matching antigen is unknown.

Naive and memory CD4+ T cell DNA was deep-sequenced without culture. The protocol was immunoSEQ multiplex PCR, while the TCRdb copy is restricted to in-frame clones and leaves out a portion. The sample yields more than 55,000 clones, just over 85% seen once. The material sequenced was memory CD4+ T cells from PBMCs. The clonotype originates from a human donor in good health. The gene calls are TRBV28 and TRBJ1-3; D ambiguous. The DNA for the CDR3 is TGTGCCACCCTCGCCCAGTCCTCTGGAAACACCATATATTTT. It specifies CATLAQSSGNTIYF.